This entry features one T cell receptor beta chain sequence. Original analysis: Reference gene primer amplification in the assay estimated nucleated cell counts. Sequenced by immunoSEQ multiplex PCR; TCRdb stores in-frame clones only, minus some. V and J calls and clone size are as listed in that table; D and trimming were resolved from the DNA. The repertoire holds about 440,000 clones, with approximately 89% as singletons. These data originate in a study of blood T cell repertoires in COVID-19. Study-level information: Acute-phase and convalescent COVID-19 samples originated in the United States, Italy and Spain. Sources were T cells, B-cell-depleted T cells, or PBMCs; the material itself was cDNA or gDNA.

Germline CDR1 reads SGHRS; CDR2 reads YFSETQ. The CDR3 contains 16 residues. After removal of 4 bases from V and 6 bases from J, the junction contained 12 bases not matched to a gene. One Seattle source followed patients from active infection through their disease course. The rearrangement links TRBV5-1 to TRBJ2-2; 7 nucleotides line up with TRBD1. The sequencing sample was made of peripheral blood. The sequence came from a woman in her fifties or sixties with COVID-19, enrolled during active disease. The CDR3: CASSPAPGGASGELFF. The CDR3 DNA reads TGCGCCAGCAGCCCGGCCCCAGGGGGAGCTTCCGGGGAGCTGTTTTTT.